The present T cell receptor beta chain was sequenced within a study of T cell repertoires in breast cancer. General observations from the study: Partial tumor sampling and removing singletons may have missed real antitumor TCRs.

A second nested PCR with blocking oligonucleotides suppressed unpaired genes. TCRdb re-derived calls from the emulsion pairing reads in MiXCR, one entry per CDR3 protein. This sample yields hundreds of distinct CDR3 sequences, of which approximately 52% are seen a single time; around 95% belongs to the top ten. The expanded emulsion RT-PCR method captured paired alpha and beta chains from CD8+ T cells. Notes on this clonotype: The antigen remains unidentified.

Trimming cost V 4 bases and J 10 bases; bases outside gene matches: 3. Looked up from germline, CDR1 is SGHVT and CDR2 is SQSDAQ. The CDR3 loop spans 11 amino acids. Sequences were obtained from CD8+ T cells. The V call is TRBV7-4, the J call TRBJ1-1, with 7 bases aligning to TRBD1. This TCR was recovered from a pool of human donors with breast cancer or a healthy control (not recorded which). The CDR3 DNA reads as TGTGCCAGCAGCTCGACAGGGAGAGCTTTCTTT. This sequence encodes CASSSTGRAFF.